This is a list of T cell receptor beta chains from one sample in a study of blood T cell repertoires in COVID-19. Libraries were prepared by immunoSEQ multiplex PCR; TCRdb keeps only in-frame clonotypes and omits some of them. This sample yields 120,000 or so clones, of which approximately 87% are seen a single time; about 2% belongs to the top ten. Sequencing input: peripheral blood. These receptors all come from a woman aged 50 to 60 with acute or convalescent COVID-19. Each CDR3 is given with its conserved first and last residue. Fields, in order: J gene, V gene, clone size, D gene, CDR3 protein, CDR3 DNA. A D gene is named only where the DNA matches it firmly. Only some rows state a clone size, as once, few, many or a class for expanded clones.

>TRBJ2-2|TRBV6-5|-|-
CASSYSAGDTGELFF
TGTGCCAGCAGTTACTCGGCCGGGGACACCGGGGAGCTGTTTTTT
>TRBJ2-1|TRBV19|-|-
CASSPRGTKGYNEQFF
TGTGCCAGTAGTCCAAGGGGGACGAAAGGGTACAATGAGCAGTTCTTC
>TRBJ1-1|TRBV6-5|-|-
CASTKSTEAFF
TGTGCCAGCACTAAGAGCACTGAAGCTTTCTTT
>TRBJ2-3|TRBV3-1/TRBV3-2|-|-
CARGTSTDTQYF
TGTGCCAGGGGGACTAGCACAGATACGCAGTATTTT
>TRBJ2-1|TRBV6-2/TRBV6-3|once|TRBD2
CASSLRTSGRVTDEQFF
TGTGCCAGCAGTCTACGGACTAGCGGGAGGGTTACGGATGAGCAGTTCTTC
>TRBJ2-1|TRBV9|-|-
CASSVYLSSYNEQFF
TGTGCCAGCAGCGTATACCTAAGCTCCTACAATGAGCAGTTCTTC
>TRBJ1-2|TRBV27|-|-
CASSSHQGVDGYTF
TGTGCCAGCAGTTCCCACCAGGGCGTGGATGGCTACACCTTC
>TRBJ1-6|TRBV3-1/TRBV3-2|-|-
CASSQDDRPEFSSYNSPLHF
TGTGCCAGCAGCCAAGATGACAGGCCGGAATTCAGCTCCTATAATTCACCCCTCCACTTT
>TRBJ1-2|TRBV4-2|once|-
CASSPFRESEGNYGYTF
TGTGCCAGCAGCCCATTTAGGGAGTCTGAGGGAAACTATGGCTACACCTTC
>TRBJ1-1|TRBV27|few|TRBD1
CASSPPRGGTGGSEAFF
TGTGCCAGCAGTCCCCCAAGAGGTGGGACAGGGGGCTCTGAAGCTTTCTTT
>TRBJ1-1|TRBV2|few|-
CASSEGQGSEAFF
TGTGCCAGCAGTGAGGGGCAGGGGAGTGAAGCTTTCTTT
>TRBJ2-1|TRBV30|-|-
CAWSGPSSYNEQFF
TGTGCCTGGAGTGGCCCTAGCTCCTACAATGAGCAGTTCTTC
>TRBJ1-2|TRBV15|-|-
CATSRNLQGTKGYTF
TGTGCCACCAGCAGAAACCTCCAGGGGACCAAAGGCTACACCTTC
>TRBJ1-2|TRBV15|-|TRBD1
CATSRDRVEGQGRGYTF
TGTGCCACCAGCAGAGATCGAGTGGAGGGACAGGGTAGAGGCTACACCTTC
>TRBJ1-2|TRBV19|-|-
CASRQAGNYGYTF
TGTGCCAGTAGACAGGCTGGGAACTATGGCTACACCTTC
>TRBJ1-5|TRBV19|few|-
CASSGGVINQPQHF
TGTGCCAGTAGTGGAGGGGTCATCAATCAGCCCCAGCATTTT
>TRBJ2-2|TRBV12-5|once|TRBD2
CASGLARLAGANTGELFF
TGTGCTAGTGGTTTGGCACGACTAGCGGGGGCGAACACCGGGGAGCTGTTTTTT
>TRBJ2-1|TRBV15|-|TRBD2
CATSRDFGLAGGPGSGEQFF
TGTGCCACCAGCAGAGATTTCGGGCTAGCGGGAGGGCCGGGGAGTGGTGAGCAGTTCTTC
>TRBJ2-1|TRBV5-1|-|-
CASSTTVPSYNEQFF
TGCGCCAGCAGCACCACAGTTCCCTCCTACAATGAGCAGTTCTTC
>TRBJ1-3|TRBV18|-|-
CASSPEQWNTIYF
TGTGCCAGCTCCCCGGAACAGTGGAACACCATATATTTT
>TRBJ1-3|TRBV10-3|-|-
CAISESRGSGNTIYF
TGTGCCATCAGTGAGTCGAGGGGGAGTGGAAACACCATATATTTT
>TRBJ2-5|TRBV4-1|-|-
CASSSRVWSSETQYF
TGCGCCAGCAGCTCCAGGGTGTGGAGTTCAGAGACCCAGTACTTC
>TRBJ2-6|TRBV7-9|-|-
CASSLVQGPSSGANVLTF
TGTGCCAGCAGCTTAGTGCAGGGGCCCAGCTCTGGGGCCAACGTCCTGACTTTC
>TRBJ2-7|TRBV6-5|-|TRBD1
CASTPDRGLSYEQYF
TGTGCCAGCACCCCGGACAGGGGTCTATCCTACGAGCAGTACTTC
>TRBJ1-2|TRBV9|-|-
CASSVDGRNYGYTF
TGTGCCAGCAGCGTAGACGGTAGAAACTATGGCTACACCTTC
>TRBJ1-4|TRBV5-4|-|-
CASSSTGTNEKLFF
TGTGCCAGCAGCTCCACAGGAACTAATGAAAAACTGTTTTTT
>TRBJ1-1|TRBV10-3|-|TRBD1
CAITATGDTEAFF
TGTGCCATCACTGCGACAGGGGACACTGAAGCTTTCTTT
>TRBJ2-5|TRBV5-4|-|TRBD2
CASSLRAGEETQYF
TGTGCCAGCAGCTTGAGGGCGGGAGAAGAGACCCAGTACTTC
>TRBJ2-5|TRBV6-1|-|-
CASSVERSGVGETQYF
TGTGCCAGCAGTGTGGAAAGGTCAGGGGTTGGGGAGACCCAGTACTTC
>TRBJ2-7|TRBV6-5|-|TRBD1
CASSNRGRDEQYF
TGTGCCAGCAGTAACAGGGGGCGCGACGAGCAGTACTTC
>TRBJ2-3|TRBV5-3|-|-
CARSLELRKGSQYF
TGTGCCAGAAGCTTGGAGCTACGGAAGGGGTCGCAGTATTTT
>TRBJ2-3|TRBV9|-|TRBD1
CASNPRGPVDTQYF
TGTGCCAGCAACCCGAGGGGGCCAGTGGATACGCAGTATTTT
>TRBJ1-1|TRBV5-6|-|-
CASSSGGDTEAFF
TGTGCCAGCAGCTCGGGGGGAGACACTGAAGCTTTCTTT
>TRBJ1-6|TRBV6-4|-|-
CASRDNLLSPLHF
TGTGCCAGCAGGGACAATCTCCTATCACCCCTCCACTTT
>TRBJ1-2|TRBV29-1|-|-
CSASGRGYGYTF
TGCAGCGCCTCAGGACGGGGCTATGGCTACACCTTC
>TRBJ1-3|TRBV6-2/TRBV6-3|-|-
CASSYDRRPYSGNTIYF
TGTGCCAGCAGTTACGATCGGAGACCCTACTCTGGAAACACCATATATTTT
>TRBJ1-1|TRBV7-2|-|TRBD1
CASSYTGGTEAFF
TGTGCCAGCAGCTACACAGGGGGCACTGAAGCTTTCTTT